This record looks at one TCR beta chain sequence and its context. V trimming: 5 bases; J trimming: 0 bases; junction bases outside the gene matches: 12. This CDR3 has 18 residues. CDR1 and CDR2 (germline): SGHTA, FQGNSA. The sample is drawn from a study of T-cell reconstitution after alpha-beta-depleted transplantation in children. A library of TCRbeta sequences, prepared with unique molecular identifiers, was generated. TCRdb used MiXCR to reprocess the PCR reads, holding one entry per CDR3 protein. The repertoire holds around 600,000 distinct CDR3 sequences, approximately 10% seen once, with 4% to 5% in the top ten.

The source is a human donor who donated a stem cell graft to a child with acute myeloid leukemia. The rearrangement links TRBV7-2 to TRBJ2-7; 11 nucleotides match TRBD2. The sample here was PBMCs from the stem cell graft donor, taken from the stem cell graft. The CDR3 sequence is CASSALAGTSGHSYEQYF. The CDR3 nucleotides are TGTGCCAGCAGCGCACTCGCCGGGACTAGCGGACACTCCTACGAGCAGTACTTC.